These 10 T cell receptor beta chains share one sample of origin, sequenced in a study of control samples from healthy donors and cancer patients. Assay: immunoSEQ multiplex PCR; the TCRdb copy retains only in-frame clones and omits some. The repertoire has some 150,000 clones, over 85% of them found once; the top ten carry around 2.5%. The sample was blood. These receptors were collected from a man in his fifties in good health.

V is TRBV6-5 and J is TRBJ2-5; D not resolved. The CDR3 extends over 12 amino acids. The ends were cut back, 8 bases at V and 0 bases at J, with 7 bases in the middle. From germline, CDR1 is MNHEY and CDR2 SVGAGI. The CDR3 loop is CASSRHQETQYF. Written as DNA, the CDR3 is TGTGCCAGCTCTCGGCACCAAGAGACCCAGTACTTC.

This rearrangement joins TRBV11-1 to TRBJ1-1; TRBD1 matches 9 bases. The V segment lost 5 bases and the J segment 5 bases; nucleotides outside the gene matches: 12. CDR3 length: 16 amino acids. Germline V gene sequence: CDR1 SGHAT, CDR2 FQDESV (reference sequence). CDR3 in DNA: TGTGCCAGCAGCCCTTACCGGGACAGGGCCTGGACTGAAGCTTTCTTT. This codes for CASSPYRDRAWTEAFF. The complete variable domain, with remaining parts taken from reference TRBV11-1 and TRBJ1-1, reads EAEVAQSPRYKITEKSQAVAFWCDPISGHATLYWYRQILGQGPELLVQFQDESVVDDSQLPKDRFSAERLKGVDSTLKIQPAELGDSAMYLCASSPYRDRAWTEAFFGQGTRLTVV.

The CDR3 here is CSVEGDGGYTF. The CDR3 bases are TGCAGCGTTGAGGGGGATGGCGGCTACACCTTC. This chain links TRBV29-1 with TRBJ1-2; a weak D match, TRBD1 (5 bases). Per the germline V gene, CDR1 is SQVTM and CDR2 is ANQGSEA. The CDR3 is 11 residues long. V dropped 3 bases and J dropped 8 bases, with 10 bases sitting between them. The whole variable domain, remainder taken from reference TRBV29-1 and TRBJ1-2, is SAVISQKPSRDICQRGTSLTIQCQVDSQVTMMFWYRQQPGQSLTLIATANQGSEATYESGFVIDKFPISRPNLTFSTLTVSNMSPEDSSIYLCSVEGDGGYTFGSGTRLTVV.

The chain is built from TRBV28 and TRBJ1-3; TRBD1 might be the D (5 bases). The CDR3 runs to 15 residues. Trimming pared 2 bases from V and 0 bases from J, leaving 8 bases between. The germline V gene has CDR1 MDHEN and CDR2 SYDVKM. CDR3 sequence (DNA): TGTGCCAGCAGTTTAGGGACGGTCTCTGGAAACACCATATATTTT. Its translation is CASSLGTVSGNTIYF.

V gene TRBV6-2 or TRBV6-3 combines with J gene TRBJ2-7; TRBD1 matches at 7 bases. Losses at the gene ends were 5 bases for V and 3 bases for J; bases not matched to a gene: 7. This CDR3 comprises 14 residues. In germline, CDR1 is MNHEY, CDR2 SVGEGT. In nucleotides, the CDR3 is TGTGCCAGCAGTCGGGACAGTCCGAACTACGAGCAGTACTTC. Protein sequence: CASSRDSPNYEQYF.

This chain links TRBV12-3 or TRBV12-4 with TRBJ2-7; the D gene is possibly TRBD2 (6 bases). V was trimmed by 6 bases and J by 3 bases, leaving 12 bases between them. CDR3 length equals 13 residues. The CDR3 DNA reads TGTGCCAGCAGATCCCCCGGGAGCTACGAGCAGTACTTC. As protein: CASRSPGSYEQYF.

The chain links TRBV28 to TRBJ2-5, with 9 bases that match TRBD2. CDR3 length: 17 residues. Germline trimming cut 1 base from V and 2 bases from J; bases unmatched to any gene: 8. Germline V CDR1 and CDR2: MDHEN, SYDVKM. In DNA form, the CDR3 reads TGTGCCAGCAGTTTATCTGGCCTAGCGGGAAGACAAGAGACCCAGTACTTC. Translated, it gives CASSLSGLAGRQETQYF.

The chain carries TRBV3-1 (or the pseudogene TRBV3-2) and TRBJ2-5, with 7 bases identical to TRBD1. J was trimmed by 3 bases and V by 3 bases; bases with no gene match: 4. The CDR3 contains 14 residues. Germline V gene data show CDR1 as LGHDT and CDR2 as YNNKEL (reference sequence). DNA for the CDR3: TGTGCCAGCAGCCATTCAGACAGGGAAGAGACCCAGTACTTC. It yields the protein CASSHSDREETQYF.

This chain connects TRBV28 to TRBJ1-4, with 8 nucleotides matching TRBD1. The CDR3 length is 14 residues. After removal of 6 bases from V and 7 bases from J, the junction contained 7 bases not matched to a gene. Germline loops: CDR1 MDHEN, CDR2 SYDVKM. CDR3 sequence: CASRRQGLSEKLFF. The CDR3 DNA sequence: TGTGCCAGCAGACGACAGGGGTTAAGTGAAAAACTGTTTTTT.

The V call is TRBV28, the J call TRBJ1-4; the match to TRBD1 covers 11 bases. Per germline, CDR1 MDHEN and CDR2 SYDVKM. This CDR3 contains 14 residues. J lost 7 bases, V lost 6 bases, and 4 bases had no gene match. This chain's CDR3 is CASRSGTGGEKLFF. The CDR3 DNA sequence: TGTGCCAGCAGATCCGGGACAGGGGGTGAAAAACTGTTTTTT.